A single sample is the source of the 8 T cell receptor beta chains below, sequenced in a study of T cells after yellow fever vaccination. MiXCR, run by TCRdb on the 5' RACE reads, gives a single entry per CDR3 protein. The data hold 300,000 to 400,000 distinct CDR3 sequences, with 3.5% to 4.5% observed a single time. Sequenced material: PBMCs, taken 5 days after the yellow fever booster vaccination. The receptors here all came from a man between 18 and 35 years old who received the YFV17D yellow fever vaccine.

This chain uses TRBV27 with TRBJ1-4; no definite D call. V was shortened by 0 bases and J by 8 bases, with 10 bases between the two germline ends. CDR1 and CDR2 (germline): MNHEY, SMNVEV (reference sequence). The CDR3 consists of 14 residues. CDR3 sequence (DNA): TGTGCCAGCAGTTTATCCTATGGGAGCGAAAAACTGTTTTTT. It is translated as CASSLSYGSEKLFF. The whole variable domain, filled in from reference TRBV27 and TRBJ1-4, reads EAQVTQNPRYLITVTGKKLTVTCSQNMNHEYMSWYRQDPGLGLRQIYYSMNVEVTDKGDVPEGYKVSRKEKRNFPLILESPSPNQTSLYFCASSLSYGSEKLFFGSGTQLSVL.

J is TRBJ1-1 and V is TRBV19; D might be TRBD1 (5 bases). Germline V gene data show CDR1 as LNHDA and CDR2 as SQIVND (reference sequence). The CDR3 totals 14 residues. With 4 bases removed from V and 4 bases from J, the gap between germline ends came to 13 bases. The CDR3 is CASSRSSGGTEAFF. Written as DNA, the CDR3 is TGTGCCAGTAGTAGGTCCTCCGGGGGCACTGAAGCTTTCTTT.

The V gene is TRBV5-1, the J gene TRBJ2-1; D is possibly TRBD1 or TRBD2 (5 bases each). Trimming took off 3 bases at V and 9 bases at J, with 16 bases between the two ends. There are 14 residues in the CDR3. In germline, CDR1 is SGHRS, CDR2 YFSETQ. This CDR3 reads CASSSGTTLTEQFF. The CDR3 nucleotides read TGCGCCAGCAGCTCCGGGACCACCCTCACTGAGCAGTTCTTC.

This clonotype was detected only a few times. The rearrangement joins TRBV10-3 to TRBJ1-6; D is ambiguous. V lost 0 bases to trimming and J lost 0 bases, with 9 bases between them. The CDR3 runs to 17 residues. Germline values: CDR1 ENHRY, CDR2 SYGVKD. The DNA for the CDR3 is TGTGCCATCAGTGAGTCAGAAGCTAGCTCCTATAATTCACCCCTCCACTTT. It yields the protein CAISESEASSYNSPLHF.

This clonotype occurred a few times. The chain has TRBV6-2 or TRBV6-3 and TRBJ2-1; the match to TRBD1 covers 11 bases. V shed 6 bases and J 1 base; nucleotides not matched to a gene: 2. Germline assignment: CDR1 MNHEY and CDR2 SVGEGT. The CDR3 runs 15 residues. The CDR3 region is CASRDRGLSYNEQFF. DNA of the CDR3: TGTGCCAGCAGGGACAGGGGGCTTTCCTACAATGAGCAGTTCTTC.

This clonotype has more than one count but fewer than ten. The CDR3 here is CSARDPGRGAGTGELFF. CDR3 coding DNA: TGCAGTGCTAGAGACCCTGGGAGAGGGGCTGGGACCGGGGAGCTGTTTTTT. V and J are TRBV20-1 and TRBJ2-2; the D call may be TRBD1 or TRBD2 (5 bases each). Trimming stripped 0 bases from V and 5 bases from J, with 19 bases between. Per the germline V gene, CDR1 is DFQATT and CDR2 is SNEGSKA (reference sequence). This CDR3 region has 17 residues.

The sample holds many counts of this clonotype. The chain carries TRBV6-2 or TRBV6-3 and TRBJ1-6; D is unresolved. Germline-derived CDR1 and CDR2 are MNHEY and SVGEGT. The CDR3 spans 12 residues. Trimming stripped 4 bases from V and 8 bases from J, with 6 bases between. The CDR3 loop reads CASSWVDSPLHF. Here the CDR3 DNA reads TGTGCCAGCAGTTGGGTTGATTCACCCCTCCACTTT.

This clonotype was found a few times. This chain uses TRBV28 with TRBJ1-1, with D possibly matching TRBD1 (6 bases). The CDR3 contains 13 residues. Per germline, CDR1 MDHEN and CDR2 SYDVKM. V was pared by 6 bases and J by 10 bases, with 18 bases between. CDR3 sequence: CASRITPGASAFF. CDR3 DNA: TGTGCCAGCAGGATAACGCCAGGGGCTTCAGCTTTCTTT.